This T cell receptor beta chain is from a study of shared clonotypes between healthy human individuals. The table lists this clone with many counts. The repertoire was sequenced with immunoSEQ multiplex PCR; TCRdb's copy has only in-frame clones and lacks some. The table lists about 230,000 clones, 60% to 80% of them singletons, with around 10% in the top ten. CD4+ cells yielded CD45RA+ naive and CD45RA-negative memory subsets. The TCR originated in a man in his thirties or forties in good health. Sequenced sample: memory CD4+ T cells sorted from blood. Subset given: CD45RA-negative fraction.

CDR3 in amino acids: CASSQDRVTDTQYF. As DNA, the CDR3 is TGTGCCAGCAGCCAAGACAGGGTGACAGATACGCAGTATTTT. This sequence joins TRBV7-3 and TRBJ2-3, with 7 nucleotides matching TRBD1. This CDR3 region has 14 residues. In germline, CDR1 is SGHTA, CDR2 FQGTGA. Germline trimming cut 5 bases from V and 3 bases from J; bases unmatched to any gene: 5.